Included here is one T cell receptor beta chain sequence, with context. Its antigen is as yet unknown. This may come from a read error, since a much larger clone is one base off. It is likely a read error, because the conserved phenylalanine at the end of the CDR3 is missing. This sample stems from a study of tumor-infiltrating lymphocytes in glioblastoma multiforme. CDR3 size: 16 residues. The germline gives CDR1 SGHNT, CDR2 YYREEE (reference sequence). With 4 bases clipped from V and 3 bases from J, the junction kept 5 bases outside the gene matches. Three nested ARM-PCR rounds with V-beta and C-beta primers built TCRB libraries. A single record per CDR3 protein comes from TCRdb applying MiXCR to the multiplex PCR reads. The table has about 32,000 distinct CDR3 sequences, 61% seen once; the top ten hold roughly 33%. Study-wide findings and caveats: T cells were not sorted into functional subsets. Unequal TCR RNA per T cell might skew measured clone sizes. The TCR and somatic mutation analysis included just one glioblastoma patient.

The chain links TRBV5-4 to TRBJ2-2; 11 bases are a match to TRBD2. The source material was brain tumor tissue. The sequence derives from a male donor with glioblastoma. CDR3 sequence (DNA): TGTGCCAGCAGCAACCTAGCGGGAGGCTACACCGGGGAGCTGTTTCTT. Amino acid sequence: CASSNLAGGYTGELFL.